This entry concerns a single T cell receptor (beta chain). Its antigen is not known. Two oligonucleotides, mixed equimolar, formed the beta constant-region primer covering TRBC1 and TRBC2. Ligated cDNA was amplified by four rounds of PCR with nested alpha and beta constant-region primers and SP2. TCRdb reprocessed the UMI-ligation and nested PCR reads via MiXCR and lists one record per CDR3 protein. This sample has about 90,000 distinct CDR3 sequences, with approximately 11% found just once. V was cut by 8 bases and J by 4 bases, with 9 bases left in between. CDR1 is MDHEN and CDR2 is SYDVKM in the germline V gene. The CDR3 runs to 11 residues. The data stem from a study of naive and memory T cell subsets. Study-level results: Especially in CD8 cells, naive repertoires contained a few larger clonotypes, possibly CD45RA-re-expressing memory cells. Clonotypes here are unpaired alpha or beta chain sequences.

This chain joins TRBV28 and TRBJ2-7, with D perhaps given as TRBD1 or TRBD2 (5 bases each). This sequence originates from a human donor in good health. Sequencing used naive CD4+ T cells from blood. This CDR3 is CASLGAYEQYF. In nucleotides, the CDR3 is TGTGCCAGCCTCGGGGCGTACGAGCAGTACTTC.